The present T cell receptor beta chain was sequenced within a study of T cell changes during pregnancy in multiple sclerosis. Profiling relied on immunoSEQ multiplex PCR, and the TCRdb table lists in-frame clones only, not all of them. The table records around 130,000 clones, around 97% of them present only once. The CDR3 loop spans 14 amino acids. CDR1 and CDR2 (germline): SGDLS, YYNGEE. Trimming cost V 3 bases and J 0 bases, with 8 bases left between them. The TCR was taken from a female donor with multiple sclerosis, enrolled in a pregnancy study. The sample here was peripheral blood, taken after pregnancy. The V call is TRBV9, the J call TRBJ2-3, with D unresolved. CDR3 bases: TGTGCCAGCAGCGACGGGTCTAGCACAGATACGCAGTATTTT. The encoded protein is CASSDGSSTDTQYF. Full variable domain (rest looked up from reference TRBV9 and TRBJ2-3): DSGVTQTPKHLITATGQRVTLRCSPRSGDLSVYWYQQSLDQGLQFLIQYYNGEERAKGNILERFSAQQFPDLHSELNLSSLELGDSALYFCASSDGSSTDTQYFGPGTRLTVL.